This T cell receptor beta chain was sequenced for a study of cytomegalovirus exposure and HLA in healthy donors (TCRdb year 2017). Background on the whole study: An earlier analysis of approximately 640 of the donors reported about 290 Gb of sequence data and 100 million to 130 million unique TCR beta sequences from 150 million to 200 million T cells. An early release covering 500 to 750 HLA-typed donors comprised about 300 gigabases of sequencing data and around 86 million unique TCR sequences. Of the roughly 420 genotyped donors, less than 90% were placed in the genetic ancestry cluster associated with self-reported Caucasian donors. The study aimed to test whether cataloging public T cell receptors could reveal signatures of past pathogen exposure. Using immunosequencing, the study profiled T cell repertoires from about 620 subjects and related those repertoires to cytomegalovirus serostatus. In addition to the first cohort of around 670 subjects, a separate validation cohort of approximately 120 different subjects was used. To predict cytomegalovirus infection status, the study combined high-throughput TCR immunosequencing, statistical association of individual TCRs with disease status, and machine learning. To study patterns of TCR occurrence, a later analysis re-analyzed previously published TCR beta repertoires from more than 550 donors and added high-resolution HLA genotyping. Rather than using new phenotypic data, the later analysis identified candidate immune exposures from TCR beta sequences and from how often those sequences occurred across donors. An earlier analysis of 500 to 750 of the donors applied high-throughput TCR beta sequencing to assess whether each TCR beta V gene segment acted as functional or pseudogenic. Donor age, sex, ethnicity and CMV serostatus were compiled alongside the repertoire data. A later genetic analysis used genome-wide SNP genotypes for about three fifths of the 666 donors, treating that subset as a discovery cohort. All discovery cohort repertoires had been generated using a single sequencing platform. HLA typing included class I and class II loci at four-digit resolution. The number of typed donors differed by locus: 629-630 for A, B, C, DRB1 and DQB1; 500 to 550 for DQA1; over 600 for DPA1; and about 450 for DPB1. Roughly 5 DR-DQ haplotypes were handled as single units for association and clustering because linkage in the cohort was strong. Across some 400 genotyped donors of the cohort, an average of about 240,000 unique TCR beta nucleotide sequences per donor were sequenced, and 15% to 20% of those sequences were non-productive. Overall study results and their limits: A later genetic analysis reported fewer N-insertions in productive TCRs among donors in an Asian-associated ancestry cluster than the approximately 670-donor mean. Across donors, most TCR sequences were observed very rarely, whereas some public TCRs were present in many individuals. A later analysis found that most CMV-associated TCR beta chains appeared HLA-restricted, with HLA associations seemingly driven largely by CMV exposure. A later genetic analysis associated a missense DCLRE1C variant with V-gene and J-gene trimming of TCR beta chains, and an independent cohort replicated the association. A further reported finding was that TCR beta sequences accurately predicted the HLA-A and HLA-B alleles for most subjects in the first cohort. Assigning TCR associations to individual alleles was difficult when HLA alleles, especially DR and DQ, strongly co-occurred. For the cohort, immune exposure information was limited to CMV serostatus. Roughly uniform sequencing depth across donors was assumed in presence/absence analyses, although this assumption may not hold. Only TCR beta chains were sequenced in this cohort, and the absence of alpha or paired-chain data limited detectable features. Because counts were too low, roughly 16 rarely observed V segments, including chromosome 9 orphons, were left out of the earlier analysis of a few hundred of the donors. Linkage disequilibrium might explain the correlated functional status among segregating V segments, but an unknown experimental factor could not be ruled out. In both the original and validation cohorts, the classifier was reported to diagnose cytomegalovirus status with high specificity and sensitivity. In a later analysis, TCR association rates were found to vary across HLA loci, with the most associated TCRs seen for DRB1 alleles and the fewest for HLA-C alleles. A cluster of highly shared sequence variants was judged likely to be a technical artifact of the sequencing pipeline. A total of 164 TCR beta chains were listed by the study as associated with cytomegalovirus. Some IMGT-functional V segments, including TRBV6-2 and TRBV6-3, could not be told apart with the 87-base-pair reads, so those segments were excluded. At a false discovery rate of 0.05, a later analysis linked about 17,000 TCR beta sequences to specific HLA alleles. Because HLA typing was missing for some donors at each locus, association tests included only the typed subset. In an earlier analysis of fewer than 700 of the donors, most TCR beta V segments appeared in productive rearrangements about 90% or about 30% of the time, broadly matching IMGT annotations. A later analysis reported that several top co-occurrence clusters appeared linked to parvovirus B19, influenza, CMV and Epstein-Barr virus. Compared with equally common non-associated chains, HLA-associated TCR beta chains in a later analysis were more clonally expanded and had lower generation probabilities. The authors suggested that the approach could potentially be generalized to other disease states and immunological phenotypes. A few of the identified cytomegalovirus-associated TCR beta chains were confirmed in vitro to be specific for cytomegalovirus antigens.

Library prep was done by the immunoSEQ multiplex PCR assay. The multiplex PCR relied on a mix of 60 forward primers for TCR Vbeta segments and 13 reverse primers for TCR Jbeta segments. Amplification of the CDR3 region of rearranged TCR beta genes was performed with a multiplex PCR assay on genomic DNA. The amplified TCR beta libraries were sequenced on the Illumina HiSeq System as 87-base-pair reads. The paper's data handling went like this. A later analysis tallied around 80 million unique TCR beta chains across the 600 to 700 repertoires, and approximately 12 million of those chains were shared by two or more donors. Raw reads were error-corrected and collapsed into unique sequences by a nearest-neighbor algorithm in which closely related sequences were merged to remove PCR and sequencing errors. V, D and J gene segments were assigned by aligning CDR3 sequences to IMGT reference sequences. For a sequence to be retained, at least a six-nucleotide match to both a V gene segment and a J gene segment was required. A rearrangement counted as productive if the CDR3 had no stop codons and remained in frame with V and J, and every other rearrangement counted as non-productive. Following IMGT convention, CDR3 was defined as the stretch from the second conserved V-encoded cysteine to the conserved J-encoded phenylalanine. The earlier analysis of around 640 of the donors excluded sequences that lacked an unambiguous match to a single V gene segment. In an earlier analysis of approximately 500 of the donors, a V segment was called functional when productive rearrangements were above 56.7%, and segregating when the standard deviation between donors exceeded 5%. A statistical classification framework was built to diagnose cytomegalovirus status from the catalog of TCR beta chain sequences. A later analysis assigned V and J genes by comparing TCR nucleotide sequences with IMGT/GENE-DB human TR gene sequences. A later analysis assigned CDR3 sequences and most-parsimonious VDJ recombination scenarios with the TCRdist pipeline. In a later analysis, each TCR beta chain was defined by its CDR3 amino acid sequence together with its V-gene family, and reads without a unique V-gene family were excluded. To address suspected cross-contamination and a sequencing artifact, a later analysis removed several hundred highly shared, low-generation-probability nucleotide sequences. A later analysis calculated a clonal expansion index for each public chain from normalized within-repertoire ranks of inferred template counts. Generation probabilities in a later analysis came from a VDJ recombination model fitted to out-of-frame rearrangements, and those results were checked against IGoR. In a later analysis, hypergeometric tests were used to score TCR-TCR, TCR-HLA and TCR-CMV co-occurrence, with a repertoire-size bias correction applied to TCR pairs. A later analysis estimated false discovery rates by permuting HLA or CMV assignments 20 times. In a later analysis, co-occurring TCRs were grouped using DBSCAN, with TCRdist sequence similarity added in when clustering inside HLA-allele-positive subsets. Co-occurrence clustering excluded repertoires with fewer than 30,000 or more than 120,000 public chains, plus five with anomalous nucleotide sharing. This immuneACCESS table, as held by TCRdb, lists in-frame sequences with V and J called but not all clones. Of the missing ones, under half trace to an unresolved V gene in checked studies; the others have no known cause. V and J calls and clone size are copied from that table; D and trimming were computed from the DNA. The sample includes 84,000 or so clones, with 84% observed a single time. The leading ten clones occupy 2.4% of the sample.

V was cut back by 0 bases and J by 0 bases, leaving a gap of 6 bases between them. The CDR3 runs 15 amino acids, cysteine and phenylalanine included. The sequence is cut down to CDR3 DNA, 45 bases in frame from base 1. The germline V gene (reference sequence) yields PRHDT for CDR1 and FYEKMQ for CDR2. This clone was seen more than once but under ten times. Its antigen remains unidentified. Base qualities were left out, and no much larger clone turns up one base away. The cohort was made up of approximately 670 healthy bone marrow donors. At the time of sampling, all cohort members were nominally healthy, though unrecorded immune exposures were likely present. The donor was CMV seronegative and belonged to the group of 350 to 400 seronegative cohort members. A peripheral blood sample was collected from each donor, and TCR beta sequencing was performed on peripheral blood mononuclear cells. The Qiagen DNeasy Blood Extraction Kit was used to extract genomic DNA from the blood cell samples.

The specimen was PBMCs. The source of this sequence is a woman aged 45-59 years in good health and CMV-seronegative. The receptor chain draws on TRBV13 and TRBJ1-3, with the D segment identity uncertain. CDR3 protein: CASSLGGSSGNTIYF. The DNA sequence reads TGTGCCAGCAGCTTAGGTGGGAGCTCTGGAAACACCATATATTTT.